This T cell receptor beta chain is drawn from a study of T cell changes during pregnancy in multiple sclerosis. Here immunoSEQ multiplex PCR was the method, and the copy in TCRdb shows in-frame clones only, minus some. The sample holds more than 40,000 clones, around 93% seen once. V was trimmed by 4 bases and J by 2 bases, leaving 13 bases between them. CDR3 length: 15 residues. Germline CDR1 SGDLS, CDR2 YYNGEE. This TCR derives from a female donor with multiple sclerosis, enrolled in a pregnancy study. V gene TRBV9 combines with J gene TRBJ2-1; maybe TRBD2 (5 bases). The material sequenced was CD8+ T cells from peripheral blood mononuclear cells, taken in the first trimester of pregnancy. The CDR3 DNA follows: TGTGCCAGCAGCAAGGGCGGGCCGGCCTACAATGAGCAGTTCTTC. Translation gives CASSKGGPAYNEQFF.